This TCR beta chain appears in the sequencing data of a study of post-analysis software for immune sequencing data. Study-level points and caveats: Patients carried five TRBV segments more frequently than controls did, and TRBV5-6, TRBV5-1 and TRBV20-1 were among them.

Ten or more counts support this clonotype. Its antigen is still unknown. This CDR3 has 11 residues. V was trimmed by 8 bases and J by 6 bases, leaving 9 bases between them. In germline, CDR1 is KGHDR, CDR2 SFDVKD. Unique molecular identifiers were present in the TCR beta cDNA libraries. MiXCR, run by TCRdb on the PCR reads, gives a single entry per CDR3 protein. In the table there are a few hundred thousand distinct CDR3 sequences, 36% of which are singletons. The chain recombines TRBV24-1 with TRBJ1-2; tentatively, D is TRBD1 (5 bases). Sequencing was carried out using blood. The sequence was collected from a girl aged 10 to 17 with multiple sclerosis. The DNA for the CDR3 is TGTGCCACCACAGCGGGGCATGGCTACACCTTC. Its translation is CATTAGHGYTF.